Shown below are 5 T cell receptor beta chains from a single sample sequenced in a study of T cell changes during pregnancy in multiple sclerosis. Profiled with immunoSEQ multiplex PCR; TCRdb holds only in-frame clones, not every one. The profile shows about 120,000 clones, 90% to 95% of them singletons. The material sequenced was peripheral blood, taken before pregnancy. Every receptor here comes from a female donor with multiple sclerosis, enrolled in a pregnancy study.

This chain connects TRBV5-1 to TRBJ2-1, with TRBD2 matching over 8 bases. The V segment lost 8 bases and the J segment 8 bases; nucleotides outside the gene matches: 15. Germline V gene data show CDR1 as SGHRS and CDR2 as YFSETQ. The CDR3 is 15 residues long. CDR3 loop: CASCFLRTSLDEQFF. The CDR3 DNA reads as TGCGCCAGTTGTTTTCTCAGGACTAGCCTCGATGAGCAGTTCTTC.

This clone came up once. V is TRBV28 and J is TRBJ1-6, with 8 nucleotides matching TRBD1. This CDR3 has 16 amino acids. Losses at the gene ends were 6 bases for V and 6 bases for J; bases not matched to a gene: 10. Germline V gene data show CDR1 as MDHEN and CDR2 as SYDVKM. This chain's CDR3 is CASRARGQGFNSPLHF. The CDR3 bases are TGTGCCAGCAGGGCCCGAGGACAGGGATTTAATTCACCCCTCCACTTT.

In DNA, the CDR3 is TGTGCCAGCAGACTTACCGACAGGGATGGACGATACGAGCAGTACTTC. Encoded protein: CASRLTDRDGRYEQYF. This chain links TRBV7-2 with TRBJ2-7, with 7 positions matching TRBD1. From germline, CDR1 is SGHTA and CDR2 FQGNSA. Unmatched junction bases numbered 15, after V lost 6 bases and J lost 4 bases. This CDR3 has 16 residues.

The V call is TRBV7-9, the J call TRBJ1-3, with 7 bases aligning to TRBD1. V lost 4 bases to trimming and J lost 0 bases; unmatched junction nucleotides: 3. The CDR3 contains 15 residues. Germline lookup yields CDR1 SEHNR and CDR2 FQNEAQ (reference sequence). The CDR3: CASSSRDSSGNTIYF. The CDR3 DNA reads as TGTGCCAGCAGCTCCCGGGACAGCTCTGGAAACACCATATATTTT.

The gene calls are TRBV7-2 and TRBJ1-1, with a weak D call TRBD1 (5 bases). Per the germline V gene, CDR1 is SGHTA and CDR2 is FQGNSA. V lost 4 bases, J lost 4 bases, and 13 bases lay in between. This CDR3 is 14 amino acids long. The CDR3 is CASSWRGRGTEAFF. The CDR3 region has the DNA TGTGCCAGCAGCTGGAGGGGAAGGGGCACTGAAGCTTTCTTT.